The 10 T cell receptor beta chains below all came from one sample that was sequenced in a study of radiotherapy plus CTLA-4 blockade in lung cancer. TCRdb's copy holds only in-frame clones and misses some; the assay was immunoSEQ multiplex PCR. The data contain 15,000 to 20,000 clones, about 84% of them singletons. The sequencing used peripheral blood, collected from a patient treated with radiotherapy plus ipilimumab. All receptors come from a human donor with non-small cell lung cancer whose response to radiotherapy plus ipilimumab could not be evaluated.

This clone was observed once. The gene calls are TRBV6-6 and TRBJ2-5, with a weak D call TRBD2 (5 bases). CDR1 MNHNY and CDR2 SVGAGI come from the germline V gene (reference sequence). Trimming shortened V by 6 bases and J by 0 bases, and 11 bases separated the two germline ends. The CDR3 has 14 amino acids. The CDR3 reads CASSPGTYQETQYF. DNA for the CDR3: TGTGCCAGCAGCCCGGGAACGTACCAAGAGACCCAGTACTTC.

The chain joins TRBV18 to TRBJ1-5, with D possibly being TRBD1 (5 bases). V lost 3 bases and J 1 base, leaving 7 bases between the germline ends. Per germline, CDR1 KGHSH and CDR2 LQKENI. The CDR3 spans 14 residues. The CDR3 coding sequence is TGTGCCAGCTCACCGGGGGGGAGCAATCAGCCCCAGCATTTT. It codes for CASSPGGSNQPQHF.

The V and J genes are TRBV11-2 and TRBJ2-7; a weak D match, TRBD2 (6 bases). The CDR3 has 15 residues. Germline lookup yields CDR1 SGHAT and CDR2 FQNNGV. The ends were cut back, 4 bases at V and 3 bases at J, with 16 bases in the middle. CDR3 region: CASSSPGSGGYEQYF. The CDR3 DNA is TGTGCCAGCAGCTCGCCAGGGTCCGGGGGCTACGAGCAGTACTTC.

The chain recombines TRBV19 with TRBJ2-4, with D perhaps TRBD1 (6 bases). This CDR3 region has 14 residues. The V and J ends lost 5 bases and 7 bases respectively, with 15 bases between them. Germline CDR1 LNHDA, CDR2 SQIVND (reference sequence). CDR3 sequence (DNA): TGTGCCAGTAGTGTGGGGGCCGTTGTGAACATTCAGTACTTC. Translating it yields CASSVGAVVNIQYF.

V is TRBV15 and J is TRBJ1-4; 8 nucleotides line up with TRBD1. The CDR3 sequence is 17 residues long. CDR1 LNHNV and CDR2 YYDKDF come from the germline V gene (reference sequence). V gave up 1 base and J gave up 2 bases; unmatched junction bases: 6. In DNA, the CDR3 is TGTGCCACCAGCAGAGGAGACAGGGGCACTACTAATGAAAAACTGTTTTTT. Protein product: CATSRGDRGTTNEKLFF.

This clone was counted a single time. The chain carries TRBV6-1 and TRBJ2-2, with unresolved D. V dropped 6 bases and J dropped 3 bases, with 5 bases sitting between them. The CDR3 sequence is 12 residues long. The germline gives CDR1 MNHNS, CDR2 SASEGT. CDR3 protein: CASRQYTGELFF. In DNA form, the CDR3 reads TGTGCCAGCAGGCAGTACACCGGGGAGCTGTTTTTT.

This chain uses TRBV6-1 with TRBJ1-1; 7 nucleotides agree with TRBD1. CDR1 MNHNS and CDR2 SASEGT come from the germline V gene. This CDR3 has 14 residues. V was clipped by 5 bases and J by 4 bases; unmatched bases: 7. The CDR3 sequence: CASSSYRGPTEAFF. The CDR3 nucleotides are TGTGCCAGCAGTTCCTACAGGGGACCCACTGAAGCTTTCTTT.

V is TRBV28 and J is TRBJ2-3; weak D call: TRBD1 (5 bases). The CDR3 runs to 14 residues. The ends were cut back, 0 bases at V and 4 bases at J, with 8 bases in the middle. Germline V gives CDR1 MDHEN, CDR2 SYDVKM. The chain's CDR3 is CASSLWQGSDTQYF. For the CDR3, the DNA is TGTGCCAGCAGTTTATGGCAGGGATCAGATACGCAGTATTTT. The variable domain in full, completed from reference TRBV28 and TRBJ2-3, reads DVKVTQSSRYLVKRTGEKVFLECVQDMDHENMFWYRQDPGLGLRLIYFSYDVKMKEKGDIPEGYSVSREKKERFSLILESASTNQTSMYLCASSLWQGSDTQYFGPGTRLTVL.

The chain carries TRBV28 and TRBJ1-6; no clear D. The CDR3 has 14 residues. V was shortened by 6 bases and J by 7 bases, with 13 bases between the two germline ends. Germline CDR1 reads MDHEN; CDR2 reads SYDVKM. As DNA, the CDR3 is TGTGCCAGCAGCCCCGCAGGAGGGAATTCACCCCTCCACTTT. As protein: CASSPAGGNSPLHF.

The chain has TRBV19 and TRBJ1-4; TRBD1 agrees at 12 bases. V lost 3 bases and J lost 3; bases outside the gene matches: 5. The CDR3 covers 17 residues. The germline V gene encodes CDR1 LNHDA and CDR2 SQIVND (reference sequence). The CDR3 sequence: CASSIAGTGGPNEKLFF. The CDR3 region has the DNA TGTGCCAGTAGTATCGCCGGGACAGGGGGCCCTAATGAAAAACTGTTTTTT.